The rows below give T cell receptor beta chains drawn from one sample of a study of cytomegalovirus exposure and HLA in healthy donors. Profiling relied on immunoSEQ multiplex PCR, and the TCRdb table lists in-frame clones only, not all of them. The sample includes around 150,000 clones, roughly 85% of them seen just once. Sequenced: PBMCs. These receptors were taken from a woman in her thirties in good health and CMV-seronegative. Each CDR3 is given with its conserved first and last residue. Rows may omit the clone size; those that give it use once, few, many or a size class.

len	j_gene	abundance	v_gene	CDR3aa
14	TRBJ1-4	.	TRBV5-1	CASSPTQGQTKLFF
12	TRBJ1-2	.	TRBV6-5	CASSLSGRGYTF
15	TRBJ1-1	.	TRBV29-1	CSVEPTGQFATEAFF
15	TRBJ2-7	.	TRBV19	CASRPAAGGAYEQYF
18	TRBJ2-5	.	TRBV9	CASSVAPLAGANQETQYF
14	TRBJ1-1	.	TRBV19	CASGVSRTGTEAFF
12	TRBJ2-7	.	TRBV7-8	CADRGDSYEQYF
14	TRBJ1-1	.	TRBV30	CAWSVGGVQTEAFF
15	TRBJ1-1	.	TRBV6-5	CASRTPGQENTEAFF
15	TRBJ2-1	.	TRBV27	CASSPQGSPYNEQFF
12	TRBJ1-1	medium-sized	TRBV6-6	CASSLFQRGAFF
14	TRBJ2-7	.	TRBV29-1	CSAKPGNVGYEQYF
13	TRBJ1-5	.	TRBV5-4	CASSSGFNQPQHF
14	TRBJ2-7	.	TRBV7-6	CASSLAGGSYEQYF
14	TRBJ2-1	.	TRBV5-8	CASSNPVPGGEQFF
15	TRBJ2-1	few	TRBV12-5	CASGSRGSSYNEQFF
13	TRBJ1-1	few	TRBV13	CASSPDSSTEAFF